The 20 T cell receptor beta chains reported below all come from one sample, sequenced in a study of T cell responses to AZD1222 COVID-19 vaccine. Clones were sequenced by immunoSEQ multiplex PCR, and TCRdb holds only the in-frame ones, with some missing. The repertoire holds about 170,000 clones, around 88% seen once, with approximately 1% in the top ten. The sequences come from peripheral blood, collected 28 days after the second AZD1222 dose. These receptors were obtained from an adult who received the AZD1222 COVID-19 vaccine.

The chain carries TRBV5-1 and TRBJ1-2, with unresolved D. Trimming left V 0 bases short and J 2 bases short, with 8 bases between. The CDR3 consists of 14 residues. Germline V gene lookup returns CDR1 SGHRS and CDR2 YFSETQ. CDR3 DNA sequence: TGCGCCAGCAGCTTGGTACAGCACAACTATGGCTACACCTTC. Protein: CASSLVQHNYGYTF.

This chain links TRBV12-3 or TRBV12-4 with TRBJ2-7; the D is unclear. With 7 bases removed from V and 4 bases from J, the gap between germline ends came to 14 bases. The CDR3 spans 13 residues. The CDR3 is CASTGGRSYEQYF. In DNA, the CDR3 is TGTGCCAGCACGGGTGGCAGAAGTTACGAGCAGTACTTC.

V gene TRBV3-1 (or the pseudogene TRBV3-2) combines with J gene TRBJ2-5; 8 bases match TRBD1. This CDR3 has 16 residues. Unmatched junction bases numbered 5, after V lost 0 bases and J lost 2 bases. Germline loops: CDR1 LGHDT, CDR2 YNNKEL (reference sequence). The CDR3 region has the DNA TGTGCCAGCAGCCAAGACAGGGGGCATCGGCAAGAGACCCAGTACTTC. It encodes CASSQDRGHRQETQYF.

This rearrangement joins TRBV6-5 to TRBJ1-3, with a tentative D call TRBD1 (6 bases). This CDR3 region has 13 residues. The V end lost 7 bases, the J end lost 0 bases, and 7 bases lay between the germline ends. CDR1 MNHEY and CDR2 SVGAGI come from the germline V gene. In nucleotides, the CDR3 is TGTGCCAGCAAGGGGGGCTCTGGAAACACCATATATTTT. It encodes CASKGGSGNTIYF.

The V call is TRBV5-1, the J call TRBJ2-7, with 10 bases aligning to TRBD1. Trimming cost V 4 bases and J 7 bases; bases outside gene matches: 8. Germline V lookup: CDR1 SGHRS, CDR2 YFSETQ. The CDR3 spans 14 residues. CDR3 sequence (DNA): TGCGCCAGCAGCCTCGGACAGGGGGTAGAGGAGCAGTACTTC. Residues: CASSLGQGVEEQYF.

The rearrangement joins TRBV7-2 to TRBJ1-2; D perhaps matches TRBD1 (5 bases). This CDR3 region has 13 residues. Trimming took off 6 bases at V and 4 bases at J, with 12 bases between the two ends. Looked up from germline, CDR1 is SGHTA and CDR2 is FQGNSA. The CDR3 nucleotides are TGTGCCAGCAGGAACTCAGGGAGCTATGGCTACACCTTC. This sequence encodes CASRNSGSYGYTF.

This clone was seen just once. The chain combines TRBV10-1 with TRBJ1-1; the D gene is possibly TRBD1 (6 bases). Germline loops: CDR1 WNHNN, CDR2 SYGVQD (reference sequence). The CDR3 consists of 14 residues. The V end lost 7 bases, the J end lost 0 bases, and 12 bases lay between the germline ends. This CDR3 reads CASTPDRMNTEAFF. The CDR3 DNA reads as TGCGCCAGCACCCCTGACAGGATGAACACTGAAGCTTTCTTT.

The chain uses TRBV3-1 (or the pseudogene TRBV3-2) and TRBJ1-2; possibly TRBD1 for D (6 bases). The CDR3 extends over 15 amino acids. Trimming removed 4 bases at V and 7 bases at J, with 19 bases between. Germline CDR1 reads LGHDT; CDR2 reads YNNKEL (reference sequence). CDR3: CASSPDWGGQGGYTF. CDR3 sequence (DNA): TGTGCCAGCAGCCCCGACTGGGGGGGGCAGGGTGGCTACACCTTC.

In DNA, the CDR3 is TGTGCCAGCAGCCGTGAGGCAGGGGGATCCTACGAGCAGTACTTC. Protein product: CASSREAGGSYEQYF. This sequence joins TRBV27 and TRBJ2-7, with 7 nucleotides matching TRBD1. CDR1 is MNHEY and CDR2 is SMNVEV in the germline V gene (reference sequence). The CDR3 loop spans 15 amino acids. After removal of 6 bases from V and 1 base from J, the junction contained 9 bases not matched to a gene.

CDR3 coding DNA: TGCGCCAGCAGCCAAGATCCGGGCGGTGAAAAACTGTTTTTT. This sequence encodes CASSQDPGGEKLFF. The rearrangement uses TRBV4-1 and TRBJ1-4; D not certain. Trimming stripped 0 bases from V and 7 bases from J, with 9 bases between. The CDR3 consists of 14 residues. Germline values: CDR1 MGHRA, CDR2 YSYEKL.

There are a few counts of this clone. The chain combines TRBV6-5 with TRBJ1-1; weak D call: TRBD1 (5 bases). The CDR3 runs to 13 residues. Trimming took 2 bases from V and 3 from J, leaving 7 bases between them. Germline CDR1 reads MNHEY; CDR2 reads SVGAGI. This CDR3 reads CASSYPGDTEAFF. The DNA of the CDR3 is TGTGCCAGCAGTTACCCGGGGGACACTGAAGCTTTCTTT.

The chain employs TRBV7-9 and TRBJ2-7; D perhaps matches TRBD2 (5 bases). The CDR3 is 16 residues long. Looked up from germline, CDR1 is SEHNR and CDR2 is FQNEAQ (reference sequence). Trimming removed 5 bases from V and 1 base from J, with 18 bases in between. CDR3 region: CASSTSLGTRSYEQYF. The DNA for the CDR3 is TGTGCCAGCAGCACTTCCCTTGGCACTAGATCCTACGAGCAGTACTTC.

This chain connects TRBV18 to TRBJ1-1, with D maybe TRBD1 (6 bases). V was pared by 8 bases and J by 3 bases, with 13 bases between. Germline V gene lookup returns CDR1 KGHSH and CDR2 LQKENI. The CDR3 has 13 amino acids. The CDR3 nucleotides read TGTGCCAGCCTACAGGGCGGGGACACTGAAGCTTTCTTT. Translating it yields CASLQGGDTEAFF.

V gene TRBV14 combines with J gene TRBJ1-2; D not resolved. The V and J ends lost 0 bases and 8 bases respectively, with 10 bases between them. The CDR3 totals 13 residues. From germline, CDR1 is SGHDN and CDR2 FVKESK. The DNA for the CDR3 is TGTGCCAGCAGCCAAGAAAGGATCCGGGGCTACACCTTC. It is translated as CASSQERIRGYTF.

This chain connects TRBV7-8 to TRBJ1-1; 9 bases agree with TRBD1. In germline, CDR1 is SGHVS, CDR2 FQNEAQ. The V gene end was trimmed by 5 bases and the J gene end by 4 bases; junction bases not matched to a gene: 8. The CDR3 length is 15 residues. The CDR3 DNA sequence: TGTGCCAGCAGCCCCGGGACAGGGTTGGGCACTGAAGCTTTCTTT. Translated: CASSPGTGLGTEAFF.

The rearrangement links TRBV5-1 to TRBJ1-1; a weak D match, TRBD1 (6 bases). The germline V gene encodes CDR1 SGHRS and CDR2 YFSETQ. The CDR3 spans 16 residues. V lost 3 bases and J 0 bases, leaving 15 bases between the germline ends. This CDR3 is CASSSGGTGLNTEAFF. The CDR3, as DNA: TGCGCCAGCAGCTCGGGAGGTACAGGGCTGAACACTGAAGCTTTCTTT.

The chain employs TRBV9 and TRBJ2-1; no reliable D call. The CDR3 spans 14 residues. From germline, CDR1 is SGDLS and CDR2 YYNGEE. V lost 0 bases and J 0 bases, leaving 4 bases between the germline ends. This CDR3 is CASSVGGSYNEQFF. The CDR3 bases are TGTGCCAGCAGCGTAGGTGGCTCCTACAATGAGCAGTTCTTC.

The chain links TRBV20-1 to TRBJ2-1, with 8 bases aligning to TRBD2. The junction had 7 bases not matched to a gene; V was cut back by 3 bases and J by 0 bases. Germline V gene data show CDR1 as DFQATT and CDR2 as SNEGSKA (reference sequence). CDR3 length: 16 residues. CDR3 sequence: CSASSGERSSYNEQFF. The CDR3 bases are TGCAGTGCTAGTAGCGGGGAGCGGAGCTCCTACAATGAGCAGTTCTTC.

The chain has TRBV19 and TRBJ1-6; possibly TRBD1 for D (5 bases). V lost 5 bases and J 8 bases, leaving 13 bases between the germline ends. CDR1 and CDR2 from the germline V gene are LNHDA and SQIVND (reference sequence). The CDR3 covers 14 residues. CDR3 nucleotides: TGTGCCAGTAGTGCAGGGTTTGATGATTCACCCCTCCACTTT. Its protein is CASSAGFDDSPLHF.

As regards this clone: Other DNA sequences in the same sample also yield this CDR3. The V gene is TRBV19, the J gene TRBJ1-1; D gene uncertain. CDR1 LNHDA and CDR2 SQIVND come from the germline V gene (reference sequence). The CDR3 spans 12 residues. The V gene lost 6 bases and the J gene lost 2 bases, with 7 bases spanning the gap. The CDR3 is CASSRGNTEAFF. Written as DNA, the CDR3 is TGTGCCAGTAGCCGAGGTAACACTGAAGCTTTCTTT.